What follows describes a single T cell receptor (beta chain). The record originates from a study of shared T cell receptors in the human thymus. V lost 3 bases, J lost 8 bases, and 7 bases stayed unmatched. The CDR3 is 16 residues long. CDR1 is SNHLY and CDR2 is FYNNEI in the germline V gene. The data were produced by immunoSEQ multiplex PCR, yet TCRdb's version contains in-frame clones alone and is incomplete. The sample includes under 700,000 clones, about four fifths of them seen just once. The data were also submitted as part of a second study, on human thymus T cells.

This clonotype originated in a boy in the first two years of life with a congenital heart defect. The material sequenced was thymocytes. The chain uses TRBV2 and TRBJ2-1; TRBD2 matches at 13 bases. The CDR3: CASSEVKLAGGDEQFF. For the CDR3, the DNA is TGTGCCAGCAGTGAGGTTAAACTAGCGGGAGGGGATGAGCAGTTCTTC.